The sequence of this T cell receptor (beta chain) was determined in a study of neoadjuvant anti-PD-1 for oral cavity cancer. Sample time point: after neoadjuvant nivolumab, at surgical resection. Trimming stripped 3 bases from V and 4 bases from J, with 9 bases between. CDR1 is SNHLY and CDR2 is FYNNEI in the germline V gene. CDR3 size: 13 residues. Most PBMC samples had around 480 ng input DNA in six replicates. Repertoires were generated with immunoSEQ multiplex PCR, while TCRdb's copy carries only in-frame clones and drops some. The repertoire consists of around 14,000 clones, with 65% to 85% occurring once and the leading ten covering approximately 2.6%.

The chain recombines TRBV2 with TRBJ1-1; D unresolved. The sequencing used PBMCs, collected after nivolumab (anti-PD-1) treatment. The origin of this receptor is a person aged 35 to 85 with oral cavity squamous cell carcinoma. Here the CDR3 reads CASSEERGTEAFF. The CDR3 DNA follows: TGTGCCAGCAGTGAGGAACGGGGCACTGAAGCTTTCTTT.